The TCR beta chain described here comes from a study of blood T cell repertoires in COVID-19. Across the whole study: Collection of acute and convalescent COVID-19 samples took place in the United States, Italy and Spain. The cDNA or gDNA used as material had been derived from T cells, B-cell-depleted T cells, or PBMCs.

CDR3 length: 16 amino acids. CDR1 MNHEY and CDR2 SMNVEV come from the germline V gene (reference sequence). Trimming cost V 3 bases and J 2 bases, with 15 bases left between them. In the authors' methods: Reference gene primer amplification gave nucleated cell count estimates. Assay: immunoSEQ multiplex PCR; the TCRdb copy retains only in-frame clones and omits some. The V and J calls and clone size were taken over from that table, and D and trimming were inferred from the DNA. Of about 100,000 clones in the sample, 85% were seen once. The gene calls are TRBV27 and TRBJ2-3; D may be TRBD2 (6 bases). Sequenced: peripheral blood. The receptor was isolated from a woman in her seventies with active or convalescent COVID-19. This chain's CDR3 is CASSFGGAKYTDTQYF. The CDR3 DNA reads TGTGCCAGCAGTTTCGGAGGGGCTAAGTACACAGATACGCAGTATTTT.